This TCR beta chain was identified during a study of CXCR3-negative and CXCR3-positive naive CD8 T cells. For the study at large: There were around 140 million TRB reads altogether, and each library had about 1.5 +/- 0.3 million of them. Study-wide findings and caveats: Higher TRB CDR3 hydrophobicity marked CXCR3-positive naive cells relative to CXCR3-negative naive cells. TRBV-TRBJ usage was similar across naive CXCR3 subsets but distinct in memory cells. Cryopreservation partially decreased CXCR3 expression, and most assays used fresh PBMCs.

The TRB libraries of cDNA were built by UMI-labeled 5' RACE. Reprocessing the 5' RACE reads, TCRdb reports a single entry for every CDR3 protein and omits DNA. There are about 120,000 distinct CDR3 sequences in the sample, with approximately 0.4% held by the top ten. CD45RO-CCR7+CD27+CD95- defined naive CD8+ T cells. Germline V gene data show CDR1 as SGDLS and CDR2 as YYNGEE. This CDR3 has 15 amino acids. In regard to this clonotype: No antigen is known for it.

This sequence was found in a human donor in good health. Some clones in this sample may be carry-over from other donors' samples. The chain is built from TRBV9 and TRBJ1-6; as DNA is missing, the TRBD1 call by TCRdb cannot be tested. Sequencing was performed on naive CXCR3+ CD8+ T cells from blood. Regarding subset: CD45RO-CCR7+CD27+CD95- naive CD8+ T cells expressing CXCR3 (TNR3+). The CDR3 reads CASSVSRGVNSPLHF.